The TCR beta chain under discussion was sequenced for a study of blood T cell repertoires in COVID-19. Looking at the study overall: The study drew acute and convalescent COVID-19 samples from the United States, Italy and Spain. Sample material is recorded as cDNA or gDNA derived from T cells, B-cell-depleted T cells, or PBMCs.

In the original processing: By means of reference gene primer amplification, nucleated cell counts were estimated. Using immunoSEQ multiplex PCR, the repertoire was profiled, and TCRdb retains in-frame clones only, with some absent. The DNA gave D and trimming, while V, J and clone size come from that table. Here the sample spans roughly 290,000 clones, around 89% being singletons. Trimming took 10 bases from V and 3 from J, leaving 13 bases between them. Germline CDR1 is MNHEY and CDR2 is SMNVEV (reference sequence). CDR3 length equals 13 residues. This sequence was found in a man under 40 with acute or convalescent COVID-19. Sequences were obtained from peripheral blood. The chain combines TRBV27 with TRBJ1-5, with no clear D. The CDR3 sequence is CATSYSFNQPQHF. The CDR3, as DNA: TGTGCCACCTCCTACAGCTTCAATCAGCCCCAGCATTTT.